These T cell receptor beta chains were read from a single sample in a study of blood T cell repertoires in COVID-19. Produced via immunoSEQ multiplex PCR; TCRdb's table is partial and in-frame only. The sample shows around 210,000 clones, 70% to 90% of them seen only once. The sample was peripheral blood. The receptors were sampled from a man over 45 with COVID-19, enrolled during active disease. Each CDR3 is given with its conserved first and last residue. The D gene is left open where the match is weak. Only some rows state a clone size, as once, few, many or a class for expanded clones.

>NA|TRBV6-4|TRBJ2-1|NA
TGTGCCAGCAGTGACTCGTCAGGAACAAATGAGCAGTTCTTC
CASSDSSGTNEQFF
>once|TRBV5-1|TRBJ2-7|TRBD1
TGCGCCAGCAGCACCACAGGGGCCTACTCCTACGAGCAGTACTTC
CASSTTGAYSYEQYF
>few|TRBV2|TRBJ2-2|TRBD2
TGTGCCAGCAGAATGGGACTAGCGGGGGGAGGCGGGGAGCTGTTTTTT
CASRMGLAGGGGELFF
>NA|TRBV19|TRBJ1-2|TRBD1
TGTGCCAGTAGTATAGCCAGGGGGAGAGGCTACACCTTC
CASSIARGRGYTF
>NA|TRBV5-1|TRBJ2-1|TRBD1
TGCGCCAGTGGACAGGACCCTTGGGGTGAGCAGTTCTTC
CASGQDPWGEQFF
>NA|TRBV10-3|TRBJ2-5|TRBD2
TGTGCCACCCAGGGGCGGGGGGGCCAAGAGACCCAGTACTTC
CATQGRGGQETQYF
>NA|TRBV3-1/TRBV3-2|TRBJ2-7|NA
TGTGCCAGCAGCCAAGATTGGGGGACGGGGGCCTACGAGCAGTACTTC
CASSQDWGTGAYEQYF
>NA|TRBV3-1/TRBV3-2|TRBJ2-5|NA
TGTGCCAGCAGCCCCCCATTAGAGACCCAGTACTTC
CASSPPLETQYF
>NA|TRBV9|TRBJ2-3|NA
TGTGCCAGCAGCGTAGCCCCCAAGTCAGGGGCCACAGATACGCAGTATTTT
CASSVAPKSGATDTQYF
>NA|TRBV2|TRBJ1-2|TRBD1
TGTGCCAGCACTATCGGGACAGCCGTAGGCTACACCTTC
CASTIGTAVGYTF
>NA|TRBV5-4|TRBJ2-5|TRBD2
TGTGCCAGCAGCCCCGGTAGCGGGGTCCAAGAGACCCAGTACTTC
CASSPGSGVQETQYF
>NA|TRBV3-1/TRBV3-2|TRBJ2-2|TRBD1
TGTGCCAGCACCCTAGGACAGGGGGCTAGAGGGGAGCTGTTTTTT
CASTLGQGARGELFF
>NA|TRBV3-1/TRBV3-2|TRBJ2-3|TRBD2
TGTGCCAGCAGCTTGCTGACTAGCGGGGGGAGCACAGATACGCAGTATTTT
CASSLLTSGGSTDTQYF
>NA|TRBV30|TRBJ1-4|NA
TGTGCCTCTTCGAACGGTGGTGAAAAACTGTTTTTT
CASSNGGEKLFF
>NA|TRBV4-1|TRBJ1-2|NA
TGCGCCAGCAGCCAACCAGGGCGTCGCTATGGCTACACCTTC
CASSQPGRRYGYTF
>few|TRBV7-9|TRBJ1-4|TRBD1
TGTGCCAGCAGCTTAGGGACAGGGGTCCGGGAAAAACTGTTTTTT
CASSLGTGVREKLFF
>NA|TRBV20-1|TRBJ1-1|NA
TGCAGTGCTAGTCCCACCCACGGGGTGAACACTGAAGCTTTCTTT
CSASPTHGVNTEAFF
>NA|TRBV7-8|TRBJ1-3|TRBD1
TGTGCCAGCAGCTTATACCGGCCCCTGCGACAGGGGGTCGGAAACACCATATATTTT
CASSLYRPLRQGVGNTIYF
>NA|TRBV4-1|TRBJ1-3|TRBD1
TGCGCCAGCAGCCAACCGGGACAGGCATTCACCATATATTTT
CASSQPGQAFTIYF
>NA|TRBV7-6|TRBJ2-1|TRBD2
TGTGCCAGCAGCTTAGAAATGGGGCTAGCGGGGAGCTCCTACAATGAGCAGTTCTTC
CASSLEMGLAGSSYNEQFF
>NA|TRBV5-1|TRBJ2-5|NA
TGCGCCAGCACCCGGGACTCTAAAGAGACCCAGTACTTC
CASTRDSKETQYF
>NA|TRBV7-9|TRBJ2-1|NA
TGTGCCAGCAGCAAACGGACAGTTAGATACACATACAATGAGCAGTTCTTC
CASSKRTVRYTYNEQFF
>NA|TRBV19|TRBJ1-2|NA
TGTGCCAGTAGTATAGAAGGGAGGGGCGGCTACACCTTC
CASSIEGRGGYTF
>NA|TRBV7-9|TRBJ2-1|TRBD1
TGTGCCAGCAGGACAACCGGACAGGGATACAATGAGCAGTTCTTC
CASRTTGQGYNEQFF
>few|TRBV2|TRBJ2-2|NA
TGTGCCAGCAGCTTAGGGGTCTCCACCGGGGAGCTGTTTTTT
CASSLGVSTGELFF
>few|TRBV6-6|TRBJ1-2|NA
TGTGCCAGCAGTTACGGAGGGTATTATGGCTACACCTTC
CASSYGGYYGYTF
>NA|TRBV7-6|TRBJ2-5|TRBD1
TGTGCCAGCAGCGAACCGGGACAGCTTGATAAAGAGACCCAGTACTTC
CASSEPGQLDKETQYF
>NA|TRBV15|TRBJ2-6|NA
TGTGCCACCAGCAGAGATATTCTTGGGGCCAACGTCCTGACTTTC
CATSRDILGANVLTF
>NA|TRBV4-3|TRBJ1-6|TRBD1
TGCGCCAGCAGCCAAGCCCCCGGGACAGATATTTCACCCCTCCACTTT
CASSQAPGTDISPLHF
>NA|TRBV5-1|TRBJ1-6|NA
TGCGCCAGCAGCCCGACAGTGGATTCACCCCTCCACTTT
CASSPTVDSPLHF
>NA|TRBV7-7|TRBJ2-2|TRBD1
TGTGCTAGCAGCTTGGAGGCGTGGACAGGGGCCACGAACACCGGGGAGCTGTTTTTT
CASSLEAWTGATNTGELFF